This entry lists 10 T cell receptor beta chains sequenced from one sample in a study of T cell responses to AZD1222 COVID-19 vaccine (dated by TCRdb to the early 2020s). Preparation of the library involved the immunoSEQ multiplex PCR assay. Imported from immuneACCESS, the table was reduced by TCRdb to in-frame sequences with V and J called. These copies leave out some clones; in studies compared against another copy, an unresolved V gene accounts for under half, and the cause of the remainder is not known. The sample table shows 45,000 to 60,000 clones, and roughly 90% are seen once. Roughly 2.1% of the sample is taken by the ten largest. According to the study, the label for this sample's time point signals: baseline before first vaccination. The sample consisted of peripheral blood, taken on day 0 of AZD1222 vaccination. These receptors came from an adult in good health.

CDR3 nucleotides: TGTGCCAGCAGCCAGGGTTCTAACTATGGCTACACCTTC. Translation gives CASSQGSNYGYTF. The chain carries TRBV3-1 (or the pseudogene TRBV3-2) and TRBJ1-2, with no clear D. The CDR3 runs 13 residues. V dropped 3 bases and J dropped 0 bases, with 5 bases sitting between them. Germline V gene data show CDR1 as LGHDT and CDR2 as YNNKEL (reference sequence).

CDR3 nucleotide sequence: TGTGCCAGCTCCGACGGACTGGCCAATGAGCAGTTCTTC. It encodes CASSDGLANEQFF. The V call is TRBV18, the J call TRBJ2-1; a weak D match, TRBD2 (5 bases). Deletions cut 6 bases from V and 6 bases from J, with 12 bases between. Looked up from germline, CDR1 is KGHSH and CDR2 is LQKENI. The CDR3 consists of 13 residues.

V gene TRBV7-9 combines with J gene TRBJ2-2, with D possibly matching TRBD2 (6 bases). The CDR3 sequence is 12 residues long. The germline gives CDR1 SEHNR, CDR2 FQNEAQ (reference sequence). V dropped 5 bases and J dropped 5 bases, with 6 bases sitting between them. The CDR3 loop reads CASSRETGELFF. DNA of the CDR3: TGTGCCAGCAGCCGGGAGACCGGGGAGCTGTTTTTT.

This clone is deemed medium-sized (0.01 to 0.1%). The J gene is TRBJ2-2, the V gene TRBV7-3; D is possibly TRBD2 (5 bases). The germline V and J ends were trimmed by 8 bases and 3 bases, with 13 bases remaining between them. Germline loops: CDR1 SGHTA, CDR2 FQGTGA. The CDR3 is made up of 14 amino acids. The CDR3 nucleotides read TGTGCCAGCCGGACGAGCGGTTACACCGGGGAGCTGTTTTTT. This sequence encodes CASRTSGYTGELFF. Filled out from reference TRBV7-3 and TRBJ2-2, the complete variable domain reads GAGVSQTPSNKVTEKGKYVELRCDPISGHTALYWYRQSLGQGPEFLIYFQGTGAADDSGLPNDRFFAVRPEGSVSTLKIQRTERGDSAVYLCASRTSGYTGELFFGEGSRLTVL.

The rearrangement joins TRBV11-2 to TRBJ2-1; D remains ambiguous. Per the germline V gene, CDR1 is SGHAT and CDR2 is FQNNGV. V lost 7 bases, J lost 8 bases, and 9 bases lay in between. The CDR3 spans 11 residues. The CDR3 sequence is CASTSLDEQFF. CDR3 DNA sequence: TGTGCCAGCACCTCCCTTGATGAGCAGTTCTTC.

This chain connects TRBV18 to TRBJ2-1, with TRBD2 matching 13 bases. Germline V CDR1 and CDR2: KGHSH, LQKENI. V dropped 1 base and J dropped 6; count of bases not matched to a gene: 0. The CDR3 covers 15 residues. CDR3 residues: CASSPRTSGSNEQFF. The CDR3 region has the DNA TGTGCCAGCTCACCACGGACTAGCGGGAGCAATGAGCAGTTCTTC. Together with reference TRBV18 and TRBJ2-1, the CDR3 gives the full variable domain: NAGVMQNPRHLVRRRGQEARLRCSPMKGHSHVYWYRQLPEEGLKFMVYLQKENIIDESGMPKERFSAEFPKEGPSILRIQQVVRGDSAAYFCASSPRTSGSNEQFFGPGTRLTVL.

This chain links TRBV5-1 with TRBJ2-2; the D gene is possibly TRBD1 (5 bases). CDR3 length: 16 residues. Per germline, CDR1 SGHRS and CDR2 YFSETQ. V lost 3 bases, J lost 1 base, and 13 bases lay in between. CDR3 DNA: TGCGCCAGCAGCTCCGGCGGACAAGAGAACACCGGGGAGCTGTTTTTT. It codes for CASSSGGQENTGELFF.

The chain has TRBV30 and TRBJ2-7; TRBD2 agrees at 13 bases. Germline CDR1 reads GTSNPN; CDR2 reads SVGIG (reference sequence). V shed 8 bases, J shed 4 bases, and the junction held 5 bases outside the gene matches. The CDR3 length is 13 residues. The CDR3 DNA reads TGTGCCGGGACTAGCGGGGACCGTTACGAGCAGTACTTC. Protein: CAGTSGDRYEQYF.

The rearrangement joins TRBV6-1 to TRBJ1-1, with D uncertain. CDR1 and CDR2 from the germline V gene are MNHNS and SASEGT. V shed 4 bases and J shed 0 bases, with 15 bases lying between them. This CDR3 is built from 16 residues. This chain's CDR3 is CASSGPGDPLNTEAFF. CDR3 DNA sequence: TGTGCCAGCAGTGGACCGGGAGACCCACTGAACACTGAAGCTTTCTTT.

The chain links TRBV4-2 to TRBJ2-3; 7 positions match TRBD1. This CDR3 comprises 14 residues. In germline, CDR1 is LGHNA, CDR2 YNFKEQ. The junction had 6 bases not matched to a gene; V was cut back by 6 bases and J by 3 bases. The chain's CDR3 is CASSLTQGTDTQYF. DNA for the CDR3: TGTGCCAGCAGTCTGACACAGGGGACAGATACGCAGTATTTT.